This T cell receptor (beta chain) was captured by sequencing in a study of blood T cell repertoires in COVID-19. Profiling relied on immunoSEQ multiplex PCR, and the TCRdb table lists in-frame clones only, not all of them. The repertoire holds around 120,000 clones, with roughly 89% as singletons. The V end was cut by 5 bases, the J end by 4 bases, with 8 bases between. The CDR3 runs to 12 residues. Germline CDR1 is SEHNR and CDR2 is FQNEAQ (reference sequence). The rearrangement uses TRBV7-9 and TRBJ1-2, with D possibly matching TRBD1 (5 bases). Material: peripheral blood. The clonotype was recovered from a woman aged 55-69 years with COVID-19, enrolled during active disease. The CDR3, as DNA: TGTGCCAGCAGCCTGGACACCTATGGCTACACCTTC. Translation gives CASSLDTYGYTF.